This T cell receptor beta chain was profiled in a study of T cells in tumors after PD-1 blockade (dated by TCRdb to about 2019). Regarding the study in general: Prior checkpoint blockade, systemic immunosuppressant use, and recent radiotherapy or other anti-cancer therapy within 4 weeks were grounds for patient exclusion. Treatment consisted of either cemiplimab 350 mg every 2 weeks or pembrolizumab 200 mg every 3 weeks. Ongoing daily vismodegib 150 mg was also given to a subset of patients during anti-PD-1 treatment. On average, tumor samples yielded under 30,000 TCR templates (range about 500-100,000) and 5,600 or so unique clonotypes, 20 to 25-fold deeper than single-cell TCR sequencing. Paired single-cell RNA and TCR sequencing was done in the study on site-matched tumors from patients with BCC or SCC, both before and after anti-PD-1 therapy. RECIST version 1.1 was used to evaluate clinical response. The paper as a whole reports these results and caveats: Approximately 38% of the TCR clonotypes from tumors also showed up in blood, and some novel exhausted tumor clones were present in pre-treatment blood, which suggests peripheral recruitment. Exhausted CD8+ clones expanded after therapy were found to be mostly novel clonotypes undetected pre-treatment, suggesting clonal replacement rather than reinvigoration of pre-existing clones. Where the novel T cell clones came from was not identified, and possible sources could include lymphoid organs or rare unexpanded clones inside the tumor or in the tumor periphery. Clonal replacement was observed only between pre- and post-treatment samples and not between two pre-treatment samples, a pattern that was regarded as arguing against biopsy timing or location artifacts.

The immunoSEQ platform was used to carry out deep TCRbeta sequencing. The published analysis was carried out like this. Only productive rearrangements were exported from the immunoSEQ Analyzer for further analysis. A two-sided binomial test with a Bonferroni-corrected P below 0.01 was used to identify clones that significantly expanded or contracted between timepoints. Bulk TCRbeta clonotypes were assigned T cell phenotypes by matching to single-cell RNA+TCR-seq clones sharing the same TCRbeta sequence. Tumor enrichment of a clone was calculated by dividing the clone's tumor frequency by the clone's PBMC frequency, both taken from bulk TCR sequencing. TCRs were grouped by GLIPH into specificity groups, defined as clusters of distinct TCRs likely recognizing common antigens via shared CDR3 motifs. The clones in this table, taken by TCRdb from immuneACCESS, are in-frame only. Not every clone is retained; where verified, under half of the shortfall comes from an unresolved V gene, and the cause of the rest is unknown. That table furnishes V, J and clone size, whereas the DNA furnished D and trimming. Present in this sample are several thousand clones, roughly 60% of which were seen just once. The top ten constitute around 12% of the sample.

A word on this clone: This receptor's antigen is unknown. Base qualities are missing; no much larger clone stands one base away.

The intended sense of this specimen's time point label: second of two post-therapy site-matched biopsies two to three months apart. The tumor biopsies were site-matched, meaning the biopsies were taken from the same primary tumor before and after PD-1 blockade. Genomic DNA extracted from tumor biopsies or peripheral blood was used for bulk TCRbeta sequencing, with input ranging from roughly 616 ng to 6,500 ng. To increase sensitivity for rare clonotypes compared with single-cell TCR sequencing, remaining biopsy material was subjected to bulk TCRbeta sequencing. Histologically proven advanced or metastatic basal or squamous cell carcinoma was present in all patients, all of whom were poor candidates for surgical resection. Of the roughly 10 patients in the basal cell carcinoma cohort, several underwent bulk tumor TCR sequencing. Fresh biopsies were taken from the primary tumor site, and part of the biopsy material was kept in RNAlater for exome and bulk TCR sequencing.

V is cut back by 8 bases and J by 7 bases, with 6 bases in the junction unmatched. The cysteine opens and the phenylalanine closes a CDR3 of 14 amino acids. The read is trimmed to its CDR3 DNA, 42 bases read in frame from base 1. The germline V gene sets CDR1 to MNHEY and CDR2 to SVGAGI. The material sequenced was tumor tissue, taken after anti-PD-1 treatment. Rearrangement joined TRBV6-5 to TRBJ1-6; the central 9 bases match TRBD1. The source of this sequence is a human donor with basal cell carcinoma. This receptor has the CDR3 CASGTDRGNSPLHF. Read as DNA, the sequence is TGTGCCAGCGGGACCGACAGGGGGAATTCACCCCTCCACTTT.